This passage covers 9 T cell receptor beta chains from one sample sequenced in a study of persistence of HIV-infected CD4 T cells. The antigens of these receptors remain unknown. The immunoSEQ assay was version 4, run in survey mode. Sequenced by immunoSEQ multiplex PCR; TCRdb stores in-frame clones only, minus some. The sample lists under 50,000 clones; 90% were seen once. Nonspecific anti-CD3/anti-CD28 bead stimulation represents the broad CD4+ T cell repertoire. CD4+ T cells upregulating both CD40 ligand and CD69 were sorted as responding cells. The starting material was CD4+ T cells sorted from PBMCs after approximately 19-hour stimulation, obtained from a patient who received antiretroviral therapy. The source is an adult woman with HIV who was CMV-seropositive.

The chain combines TRBV2 with TRBJ1-2; D ambiguous. CDR1 is SNHLY and CDR2 is FYNNEI in the germline V gene. There are 14 residues in the CDR3. With 1 base removed from V and 3 bases from J, the gap between germline ends came to 9 bases. CDR3 DNA sequence: TGTGCCAGCAGTGAAGGAGGAGTGCACTATGGCTACACCTTC. Its protein is CASSEGGVHYGYTF. The full variable domain, completed using reference TRBV2 and TRBJ1-2, is EPEVTQTPSHQVTQMGQEVILRCVPISNHLYFYWYRQILGQKVEFLVSFYNNEISEKSEIFDDQFSVERPDGSNFTLKIRSTKLEDSAMYFCASSEGGVHYGYTFGSGTRLTVV.

The rearrangement joins TRBV7-2 to TRBJ2-5, with TRBD1 as a possible D gene (6 bases). The V and J ends lost 5 bases and 4 bases respectively, with 14 bases between them. The CDR3 has 14 amino acids. Germline CDR1 and CDR2: SGHTA and FQGNSA. The CDR3 DNA follows: TGTGCCAGCAGCCTCGGGTCAGGGGTAGAGACCCAGTACTTC. Amino acid sequence: CASSLGSGVETQYF.

This clone was recorded only once. The rearrangement links TRBV28 to TRBJ2-5; TRBD2 matches at 8 bases. Germline V CDR1 and CDR2: MDHEN, SYDVKM. V shed 8 bases, J shed 1 base, and the junction held 12 bases outside the gene matches. The CDR3 runs 16 residues. Here the CDR3 DNA reads TGTGCCAGCGAAGACGGGGGGGTGGGATCCCAAGAGACCCAGTACTTC. It translates to CASEDGGVGSQETQYF.

Written as DNA, the CDR3 is TGTGCCACCAGTGACCGTGAATTGTACGAGCAGTACTTC. It yields the protein CATSDRELYEQYF. V gene TRBV24-1 combines with J gene TRBJ2-7; D is unclear. Per germline, CDR1 KGHDR and CDR2 SFDVKD. The CDR3 runs to 13 residues. Trimming shortened V by 4 bases and J by 4 bases, and 10 bases separated the two germline ends.

The chain has TRBV27 and TRBJ2-6, with D unresolved. The CDR3 totals 13 residues. Trimming took off 7 bases at V and 0 bases at J, with 4 bases between the two ends. CDR1 and CDR2 from the germline V gene are MNHEY and SMNVEV (reference sequence). CDR3 in amino acids: CASKGSGANVLTF. CDR3 coding DNA: TGTGCCAGCAAAGGCTCTGGGGCCAACGTCCTGACTTTC. Looking up the rest from reference TRBV27 and TRBJ2-6 gives the full variable domain: EAQVTQNPRYLITVTGKKLTVTCSQNMNHEYMSWYRQDPGLGLRQIYYSMNVEVTDKGDVPEGYKVSRKEKRNFPLILESPSPNQTSLYFCASKGSGANVLTFGAGSRLTVL.

The chain is built from TRBV30 and TRBJ1-6; possible D gene TRBD1, 5 bases. CDR3 size: 19 residues. CDR1 is GTSNPN, CDR2 SVGIG, per germline (reference sequence). The V end was cut by 0 bases, the J end by 0 bases, with 18 bases between. CDR3 amino acids: CAWSVGGPFGDSYNSPLHF. CDR3 in DNA: TGTGCCTGGAGTGTGGGGGGACCCTTTGGGGACTCCTATAATTCACCCCTCCACTTT.

The count of this clone is one. This chain uses TRBV5-1 with TRBJ1-4, with D maybe TRBD1 (5 bases). Germline lookup yields CDR1 SGHRS and CDR2 YFSETQ. V dropped 6 bases and J dropped 3 bases, with 15 bases sitting between them. This CDR3 has 15 amino acids. Here the CDR3 reads CASTPDGDSNEKLFF. The DNA of the CDR3 is TGCGCCAGCACCCCGGACGGGGACTCTAATGAAAAACTGTTTTTT. Full variable domain (outside the CDR3, taken from reference TRBV5-1 and TRBJ1-4): KAGVTQTPRYLIKTRGQQVTLSCSPISGHRSVSWYQQTPGQGLQFLFEYFSETQRNKGNFPGRFSGRQFSNSRSEMNVSTLELGDSALYLCASTPDGDSNEKLFFGSGTQLSVL.

Remarks on this clone: Other DNA sequences within the sample encode an identical CDR3. CDR3 bases: TGCGCCAGCAGCCAAGATGCAGTGCAGCCCCAGCATTTT. Translated, it gives CASSQDAVQPQHF. The J gene is TRBJ1-5, the V gene TRBV4-3; the D is unclear. CDR3 length: 13 amino acids. The V gene's germline CDR1 is LGHNA and CDR2 YSLEER. Trimming cost V 0 bases and J 7 bases, with 7 bases left between them.

The rearrangement joins TRBV30 to TRBJ2-3; D gene unclear. V shed 0 bases and J shed 4 bases, with 5 bases lying between them. Per the germline V gene, CDR1 is GTSNPN and CDR2 is SVGIG (reference sequence). The CDR3 extends over 12 amino acids. CDR3 loop: CAWSVRPDTQYF. The DNA for the CDR3 is TGTGCCTGGAGTGTACGACCAGATACGCAGTATTTT.